This T cell receptor (beta chain) was identified during a study of low-dose radiotherapy and immunotherapy resistance in tumors (dated 2022 in TCRdb). Study-wide context: Patients in Cohort 1 were given 0.5 Gy per fraction every 2 weeks, and the prescribed total PTV dose was 6.5 Gy. Randomization of trial participants into treatment groups was not performed. Aspirin 300 mg was taken orally once daily by patients for four cycles, starting on cycle 1 day 1. Patients were given nivolumab as a 240 mg flat dose every two weeks and ipilimumab at 1 mg/kg every six weeks, with both drugs delivered intravenously. The translational analysis covered eight patients: three from the first dose cohort and the first five from the second dose cohort. Cyclophosphamide 200 mg/m2 was given intravenously every two weeks, one day before each radiation and immunotherapy administration. Patients in Cohort 2 were given 1 Gy per fraction every two weeks, for a total of 13 Gy across 26 weeks.

The time point label here, explained by the study, means: after trial treatment. Sample treatment or condition, as interpreted from the label and publication: LDRT plus nivolumab, ipilimumab, low-dose cyclophosphamide and aspirin (RACIN trial). Donors were enrolled in RACIN, a single-arm phase I dose-escalation trial combining nivolumab, ipilimumab, aspirin, low-dose cyclophosphamide and low-dose radiotherapy. To be eligible, a patient needed to have an advanced solid tumor that was TIL-negative. Reading the germline V gene (reference sequence) gives CDR1 LGHDT and CDR2 YNNKEL. The CDR3 contains 16 residues, cysteine and phenylalanine counted. Just CDR3 DNA is preserved here, 48 bases in frame from base 1. At the junction V is shortened by 4 bases and J by 7 bases; bases outside the gene matches: 8. Sequencing instrument: Illumina HiSeq 2500. First-strand cDNA was synthesized with Superscript III and a set of TRAV- and TRBV-specific primers, covering both TCRalpha and TCRbeta chains. TCRs were amplified with Phusion for 15 to 25 PCR cycles using a constant-region primer together with the adapter attached to the V primers. The MessageAmp II aRNA Amplification Kit was used to amplify the isolated mRNA, with in vitro transcription run for 16 hours at 37 degrees C. mRNA for TCR sequencing was isolated with the Dynabeads mRNA DIRECT Purification Kit. Indexed Illumina adapters were added in a second Phusion PCR of approximately 25 cycles, after which AMPure XP beads were used to purify the products. Turning to the authors' computational methods: Using custom Perl scripts, TCR sequences encoding the same protein were pooled, out-of-frame sequences were removed, and the abundance of each clonotype was computed. TCR sequences supported by only a single read were excluded from analysis. The metrics used to describe the repertoires included Shannon entropy, Gini index, clonality, richness, and the frequency of TCRs shared between repertoires. Clones were called with MiXCR by TCRdb after fastp trimmed the public reads at Q25, and only in-frame beta chains were retained. Entries are consolidated by CDR3 protein sequence, retaining the most common genes and DNA. TCRdb's processing, not the authors', yielded these V and J calls. Recorded for this sample are tens of thousands of distinct CDR3 sequences; more than 20% of them occurred a single time. The top ten constitute more than 10% of the sample.

This clonotype came up many times. What this receptor recognizes is not known. No base quality values were provided; no much bigger clone lies one nucleotide off. The rearranged segments are TRBV3-1 and TRBJ2-2, and TRBD2 matches 11 of the central bases. This specimen was PBMCs, taken after low-dose radiotherapy plus immunotherapy. The receptor was derived from a female donor with ovarian cancer. In nucleotide form, the sequence is TGTGCCAGCAGCCCACATACTAGCGGGAGAGGCGGGGAGCTGTTTTTT. The resulting protein is CASSPHTSGRGGELFF. The reference TRBV3-1 and TRBJ2-2 proteins fill in what lies around the CDR3, so the full variable domain reads DTAVSQTPKYLVTQMGNDKSIKCEQNLGHDTMYWYKQDSKKFLKIMFSYNNKELIINETVPNRFSPKSPDKAHLNLHINSLELGDSAVYFCASSPHTSGRGGELFFGEGSRLTVL.